This T cell receptor beta chain was identified during a study of blood T cell repertoires in COVID-19. Looking at the study overall: The origin of the acute and convalescent COVID-19 samples was the United States, Italy and Spain.

The assay was immunoSEQ multiplex PCR, and TCRdb's table has in-frame clones only and misses some. The sample holds approximately 150,000 clones, roughly 80% seen once. The CDR3 spans 15 residues. The ends were cut back, 5 bases at V and 0 bases at J, with 11 bases in the middle. The germline CDR1 and CDR2 sequences are SGHTA and FQGTGA. This receptor was obtained from a man aged 50 to 60 with acute or convalescent COVID-19. The gene calls are TRBV7-3 and TRBJ2-1; weak D call: TRBD1 (6 bases). The specimen sequenced was peripheral blood. The CDR3, as DNA: TGTGCCAGCAGCCGACAGGAGAGCTCCTACAATGAGCAGTTCTTC. Amino acid sequence: CASSRQESSYNEQFF.